One and the same sample provided the 12 T cell receptor beta chains below, sequenced in a study of T-cell reconstitution after alpha-beta-depleted transplantation in children (dated by TCRdb to the mid-2010s). The protocol used for the library was PCR. Sequencing relied on an Illumina HiSeq 2500. To normalize quantification of the TCRbeta repertoire, the TCR libraries were built with molecular barcoding that relied on unique molecular identifiers. The public reads were reprocessed in TCRdb via fastp at Q25 and MiXCR, keeping in-frame beta chains. Every distinct CDR3 protein forms one entry, paired with its most common genes and DNA. The sample profile shows 400,000 to 500,000 distinct CDR3 sequences; approximately 10% of them were found once. 5% to 6.5% of the sample is taken by the ten largest. This specimen consisted of PBMCs from the stem cell graft donor, obtained from the stem cell graft. The origin of the receptors is a human donor who donated a stem cell graft to a child with acute myeloid leukemia.

There are many counts of this clonotype. This sequence joins TRBV6-5 and TRBJ2-5; possible D gene TRBD1, 5 bases. The V gene's germline CDR1 is MNHEY and CDR2 SVGAGI. The V gene lost 3 bases and the J gene lost 3 bases, with 11 bases spanning the gap. The CDR3 covers 14 residues. CDR3 sequence (DNA): TGTGCCAGCAGTTATATGGGGCTAAAAGAGACCCAGTACTTC. Translated: CASSYMGLKETQYF.

This clonotype was counted only a few times. The chain links TRBV7-6 to TRBJ2-7; maybe TRBD2 (6 bases). Germline values: CDR1 SGHVS, CDR2 FNYEAQ. V gave up 5 bases and J gave up 1 base, with 12 bases separating them. This CDR3 is built from 14 residues. Here the CDR3 reads CASSPGGESYEQYF. CDR3 sequence (DNA): TGTGCCAGCAGCCCAGGAGGGGAGTCCTACGAGCAGTACTTC.

There are many counts of this clonotype. The rearrangement uses TRBV29-1 and TRBJ2-2; TRBD2 aligns across 8 bases. The germline gives CDR1 SQVTM, CDR2 ANQGSEA. This CDR3 contains 13 residues. Germline trimming cut 6 bases from V and 7 bases from J; bases unmatched to any gene: 7. DNA for the CDR3: TGCAGCGTGACTAGCGCCGGTGGCGGGGAGCTGTTTTTT. This codes for CSVTSAGGGELFF.

V is TRBV11-2 and J is TRBJ2-3, with TRBD2 identical over 8 bases. The CDR3 has 16 amino acids. Germline V lookup: CDR1 SGHAT, CDR2 FQNNGV. J lost 6 bases, V lost 1 base, and 9 bases had no gene match. For the CDR3, the DNA is TGTGCCAGCAGCTTAGGGGCGACTAGCGTCGCGGATACGCAGTATTTT. It yields the protein CASSLGATSVADTQYF.

In the case of this clonotype: Just one base apart from a much larger clone, this may be a read error. This rearrangement joins TRBV5-4 to TRBJ1-4, with D unclear. The CDR3 spans 14 residues. Trimming stripped 5 bases from V and 5 bases from J, with 13 bases between. CDR1 is SGHNT and CDR2 is YYREEE in the germline V gene (reference sequence). This chain's CDR3 is CASSQMPGNEKLFF. The DNA of the CDR3 is TGTGCCAGCAGTCAAATGCCGGGGAATGAAAAACTGTTTTTT.

This clonotype was seen at least ten times. The rearrangement links TRBV10-3 to TRBJ2-2; D is unresolved. From germline, CDR1 is ENHRY and CDR2 SYGVKD. The length of the CDR3 is 13 residues. The V and J ends lost 2 bases and 6 bases respectively, with 7 bases between them. The CDR3 here is CAISEVGSGELFF. DNA of the CDR3: TGTGCCATCAGTGAGGTTGGGTCCGGGGAGCTGTTTTTT.

V is TRBV15 and J is TRBJ2-1; 9 bases match TRBD2. Germline values: CDR1 LNHNV, CDR2 YYDKDF (reference sequence). V lost 5 bases to trimming and J lost 4 bases; unmatched junction nucleotides: 9. The CDR3 is made up of 16 amino acids. The CDR3 sequence is CATSERRGGLYNEQFF. The CDR3 region has the DNA TGTGCCACCAGCGAAAGGCGGGGGGGCCTTTACAATGAGCAGTTCTTC.

This clonotype was observed at least ten times. The chain carries TRBV9 and TRBJ2-6; D not certain. Germline-derived CDR1 and CDR2 are SGDLS and YYNGEE. CDR3 length equals 15 residues. V was trimmed by 0 bases and J by 0 bases, leaving 4 bases between them. For the CDR3, the DNA is TGTGCCAGCAGCGTAGTGGGCTCTGGGGCCAACGTCCTGACTTTC. It encodes CASSVVGSGANVLTF.

The genes are TRBV12-3 or TRBV12-4 and TRBJ1-1; TRBD1 is a possible D gene (6 bases). V dropped 5 bases and J dropped 3 bases, with 7 bases sitting between them. This CDR3 contains 12 residues. The CDR3 DNA reads TGTGCCAGCAGTACAGGGCACACTGAAGCTTTCTTT. It codes for CASSTGHTEAFF.

This clonotype was detected only a few times. The rearrangement links TRBV5-5 to TRBJ2-7; D possibly uses TRBD1 or TRBD2 (5 bases each). V lost 4 bases and J lost 3, with 14 bases in between. The V gene's germline CDR1 is SGHKS and CDR2 YYEKEE (reference sequence). CDR3 length equals 14 residues. In DNA form, the CDR3 reads TGTGCCAGCAGCGTGGGGTGGGGGAACTACGAGCAGTACGTC. Residues: CASSVGWGNYEQYV.

This clonotype has a count of ten or more. The chain carries TRBV9 and TRBJ1-2, with unresolved D. Germline lookup yields CDR1 SGDLS and CDR2 YYNGEE. This CDR3 comprises 16 residues. V lost 4 bases to trimming and J lost 2 bases, with 18 bases between them. The CDR3 DNA sequence: TGTGCCAGCAGCTCGCGGAGGGTAGGACCGAACTATGGCTACACCTTC. Its translation: CASSSRRVGPNYGYTF.

This rearrangement joins TRBV7-8 to TRBJ2-5; TRBD2 might be the D (6 bases). The V gene lost 5 bases and the J gene lost 5 bases, with 21 bases spanning the gap. Germline lookup yields CDR1 SGHVS and CDR2 FQNEAQ. This CDR3 has 16 residues. The CDR3 DNA sequence: TGTGCCAGCAGCCCGGTGGCACTAGCCTCTCCGGAGACCCAGTACTTC. It yields the protein CASSPVALASPETQYF.